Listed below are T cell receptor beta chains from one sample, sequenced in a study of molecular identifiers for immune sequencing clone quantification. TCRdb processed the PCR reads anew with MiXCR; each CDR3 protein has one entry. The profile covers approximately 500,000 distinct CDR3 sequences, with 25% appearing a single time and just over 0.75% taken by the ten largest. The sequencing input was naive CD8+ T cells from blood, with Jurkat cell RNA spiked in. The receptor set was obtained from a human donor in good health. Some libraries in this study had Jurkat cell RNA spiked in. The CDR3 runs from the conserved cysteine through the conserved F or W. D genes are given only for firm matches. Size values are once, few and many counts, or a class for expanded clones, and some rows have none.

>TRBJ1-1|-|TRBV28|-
TGTGCCAGCAGTTCTGCCCCCGACAGGGAAGCTTTCTTT
CASSSAPDREAFF
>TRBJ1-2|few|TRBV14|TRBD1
TGTGCCAGCAGCGAAATACCCGGGACAGACTATGGCTACACCTTC
CASSEIPGTDYGYTF
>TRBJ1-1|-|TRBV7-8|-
TGTGCCAGCAGCTTGTGGGTGAACACTGAAGCTTTATTT
CASSLWVNTEALF
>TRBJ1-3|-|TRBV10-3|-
TGTGCCATCAGTGAACTGGCCGGGAAAGGAAACACCATATATTTT
CAISELAGKGNTIYF
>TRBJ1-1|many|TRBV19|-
TGTGCCAGTAGCAGCAACTCTGAAGGAAACACTGAAGCTTTCTTT
CASSSNSEGNTEAFF
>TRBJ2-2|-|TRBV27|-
TGTGCCAGCAGCATAGGGGTGGTCGGCACCGGGGAGCTGTTTTTT
CASSIGVVGTGELFF
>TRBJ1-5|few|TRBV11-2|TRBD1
TGTGCCAGCAGTCAAGGGACAGCGTTCAATCAGCCCCAGCATTTT
CASSQGTAFNQPQHF
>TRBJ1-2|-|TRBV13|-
TGTGCCAGCAGCTTAGGGGTATCTGCCTATGGCTACACCTTC
CASSLGVSAYGYTF
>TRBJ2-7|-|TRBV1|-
TGCACCAGCAGCCAAGACCCTAGCGGGGGACACTACGAGCAGTACTTC
CTSSQDPSGGHYEQYF
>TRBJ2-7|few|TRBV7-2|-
TGTGCCAGCAGTCCGGGGGCCCTCAGCTCCTGCGAGCAGTACTTC
CASSPGALSSCEQYF
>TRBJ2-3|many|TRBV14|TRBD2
TGTGCCAGCAGCCAAACTACAGCTAGCGGGAGCACAGATACGCAGTATTTT
CASSQTTASGSTDTQYF
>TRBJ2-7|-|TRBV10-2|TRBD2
TGCGCCAGCAGTGAGAGCGGGGGGGCCGACTACGAGCAGTACTTC
CASSESGGADYEQYF
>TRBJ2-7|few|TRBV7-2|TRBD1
TGTGCCAGCAGCAAACTACAGGGGTCTAAGCCTTACGAGCAGTACTTC
CASSKLQGSKPYEQYF
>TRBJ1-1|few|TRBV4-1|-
TGCGCCAGCAGCCAAGCCAAAGGCATGAACACTGAAGCTTTCTTT
CASSQAKGMNTEAFF
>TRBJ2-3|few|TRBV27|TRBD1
TGTGCCAGCAGTTTATTCCTCAAAGGACAGGGTGAAGATACGCAGTATTTT
CASSLFLKGQGEDTQYF
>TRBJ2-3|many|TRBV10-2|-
TGCGCCAGCAGTGAGTCTAATACGCAGTATTTT
CASSESNTQYF
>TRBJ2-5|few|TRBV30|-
TGTGCCTGGAGTAGGGTTGGAGAGACCCAGTACTTC
CAWSRVGETQYF
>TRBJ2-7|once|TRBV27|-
TGTGCCAGCAGTACCTGGACTGTAGGGGACGAGCAGTACTTC
CASSTWTVGDEQYF
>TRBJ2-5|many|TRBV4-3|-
TGCGCCAGCAGCCAAGATTTCTTCAGTGCCCAAGAGACCCAGTACTTC
CASSQDFFSAQETQYF
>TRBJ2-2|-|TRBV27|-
TGTGCCAGCAGTTTCGGGGGATTCGGCACCGGGGAGCTGCTTTTT
CASSFGGFGTGELLF
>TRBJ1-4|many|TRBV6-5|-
TGTGCCAGCAGTTACGGGTCAACTAATGAAAAACTGTTTTTT
CASSYGSTNEKLFF
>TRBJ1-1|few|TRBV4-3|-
TGCGCCAGCAGCCCCCGACCGAAAGGGAACACTGAAGCTTTCTTT
CASSPRPKGNTEAFF
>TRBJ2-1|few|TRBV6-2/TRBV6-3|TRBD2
TGTGCCAGCAGAACCCGGGACTACCTCTTTGATGAGCAGTTCTTC
CASRTRDYLFDEQFF
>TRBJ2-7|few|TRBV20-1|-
TGCAGTGCCGCCGCCCGGGCCGGGCGGCTCGGGGAGCAGTACTTC
CSAAARAGRLGEQYF
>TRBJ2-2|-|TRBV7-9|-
TGTGCCAGCAGCTTAGAGGTCATACAGTGGGCATCCGGGGAGCTGTTTTTT
CASSLEVIQWASGELFF
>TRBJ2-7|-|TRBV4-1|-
TGCGCCAGCAGCCAAGATGGGGGCTACGAGCAGTGCTTC
CASSQDGGYEQCF
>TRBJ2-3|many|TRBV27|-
TGTGCCAGCAGGGCTGAGAGATTAGGAACAGATACGCAGTATTTT
CASRAERLGTDTQYF
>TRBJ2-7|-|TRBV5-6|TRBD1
TGTGCCAGCAGCGGGCCGCAGGGACAGGCATACGAGCAGTACTTC
CASSGPQGQAYEQYF
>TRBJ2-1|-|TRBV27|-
TGTGTCAGCAGTTTATCGACCAAATACAATGAGCAGTTCTTC
CVSSLSTKYNEQFF
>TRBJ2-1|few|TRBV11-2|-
TGTGCCAGCAGCCTCCCCGCGGAGCGGGTGGGAGACTACAATGAGCAGTTCTTC
CASSLPAERVGDYNEQFF
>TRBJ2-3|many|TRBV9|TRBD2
TGTGCCAGCAGCCCTCCTAGCGGGGGGTACACAGATACGCAGTATTTT
CASSPPSGGYTDTQYF
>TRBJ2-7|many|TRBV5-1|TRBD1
TGCGCCAGCAGCTTGGTACCTACAGGGGCCAGCTACGAGCAGTACTTC
CASSLVPTGASYEQYF
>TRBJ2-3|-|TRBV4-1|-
TGCGCCAGCAGCCAAGCTGGGTGGGGGTTGGCAGATACGCAGTATTTT
CASSQAGWGLADTQYF
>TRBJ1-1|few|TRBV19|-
TGTGCCAGTAGTTTTCTGGGAGACACTGAAGCTTTCTTT
CASSFLGDTEAFF
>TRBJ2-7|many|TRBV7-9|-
TGTGCCAGCAGCTCCCTCCTCGGGAGCTACGAGCAGTACTTC
CASSSLLGSYEQYF
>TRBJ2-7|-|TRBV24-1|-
TGTGCCACCAGTGCTTCCGATCCACTACTAGGGGAGCAGTACTTC
CATSASDPLLGEQYF
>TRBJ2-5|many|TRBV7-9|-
TGTGCCAGCAGCTCAACACAAGAGACCCAGTACTTC
CASSSTQETQYF
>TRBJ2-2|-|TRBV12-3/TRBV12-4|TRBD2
TGTGCCAGCAGCCGTACTAGCGCCGGGGAGCTGTTTTTT
CASSRTSAGELFF
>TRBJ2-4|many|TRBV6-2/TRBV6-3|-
TGTGCCAGCACCCGAGGGACATTAGCCAAAAACATTCAGTACTTC
CASTRGTLAKNIQYF
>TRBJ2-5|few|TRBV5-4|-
TGTGCCAGCAGCCCCGGAGGAAACCAAGAGACCCAGTACTTC
CASSPGGNQETQYF
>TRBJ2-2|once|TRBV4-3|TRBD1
TGCGCCCGCAGCCACCAAGCCGGGACAGGGGATTTTGCCTACACCGGGGAGCTGTTTTTT
CARSHQAGTGDFAYTGELFF
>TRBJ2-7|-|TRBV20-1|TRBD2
TGCAGTGCTAGAGATCTTACTAGCGGAAACTACGAGCAGTACTTC
CSARDLTSGNYEQYF
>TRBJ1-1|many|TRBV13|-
TGTGCCAGCAGTACACTGAACACTGAAGCTTTCTTT
CASSTLNTEAFF
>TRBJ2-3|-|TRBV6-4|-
TGTGCCAGCAGTGCTTTGGCGGTGGGCACAGATACGCAGTATTTT
CASSALAVGTDTQYF
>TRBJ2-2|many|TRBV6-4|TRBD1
TGTGCCAGCAGTGACCTCCCCGGGACAGGGGATCCCGGGGAGCTGTTTTTT
CASSDLPGTGDPGELFF
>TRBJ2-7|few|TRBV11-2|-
TGTGCCAGCAGTTACGAGGGTTCGAGGGACGAGCAGTACTTC
CASSYEGSRDEQYF
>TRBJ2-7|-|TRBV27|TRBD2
TGTGCCAGCAGCATAGGACTAGCGGGGACCTACGAGCAGTACTTC
CASSIGLAGTYEQYF
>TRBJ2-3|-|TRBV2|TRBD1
TGTGCCAGCAGTCAGTACGACAGGGCCACAGATACGCAGTATTTT
CASSQYDRATDTQYF
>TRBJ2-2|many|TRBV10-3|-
TGTGCCATCAGAGGACTCACCGGGGAGCTGTTTTTT
CAIRGLTGELFF
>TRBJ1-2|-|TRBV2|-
TGTGCCAGCAGTGAAGCTAGCGGGGACTTCTATGGCTACACCTTC
CASSEASGDFYGYTF
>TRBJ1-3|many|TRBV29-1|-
TGCAGCGTAAAGACCGAGAAAAACACCATATATTTT
CSVKTEKNTIYF
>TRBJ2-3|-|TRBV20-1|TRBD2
TGCAGTGCTAGAGCTAGCGGCTTAACAGATACGCAGTATTTT
CSARASGLTDTQYF
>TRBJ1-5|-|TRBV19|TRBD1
TGTGCCAGTAGTATTGACAGGGGGCGACAGCCCCAGCATTTT
CASSIDRGRQPQHF
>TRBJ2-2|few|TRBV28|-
TGTGCCAGCAGTCCTTTGGACGGATACACCGGGGAGCTGTTTTTT
CASSPLDGYTGELFF
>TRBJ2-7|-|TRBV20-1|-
TGCAGTGCTAGGGACAGCAACTACGAGCAGTACTTC
CSARDSNYEQYF